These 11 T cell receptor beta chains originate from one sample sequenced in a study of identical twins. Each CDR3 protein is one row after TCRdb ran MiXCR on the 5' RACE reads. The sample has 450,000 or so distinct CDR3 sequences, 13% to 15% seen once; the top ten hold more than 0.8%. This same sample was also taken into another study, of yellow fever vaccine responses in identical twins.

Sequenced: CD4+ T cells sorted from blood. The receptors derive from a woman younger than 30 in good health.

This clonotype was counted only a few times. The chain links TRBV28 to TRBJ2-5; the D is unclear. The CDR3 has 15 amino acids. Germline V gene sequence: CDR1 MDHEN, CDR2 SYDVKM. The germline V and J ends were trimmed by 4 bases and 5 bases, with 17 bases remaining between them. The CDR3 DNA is TGTGCCAGCAGTTCCGACTTTAGGGTGAGGGAGACCCAGTACTTC. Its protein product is CASSSDFRVRETQYF.

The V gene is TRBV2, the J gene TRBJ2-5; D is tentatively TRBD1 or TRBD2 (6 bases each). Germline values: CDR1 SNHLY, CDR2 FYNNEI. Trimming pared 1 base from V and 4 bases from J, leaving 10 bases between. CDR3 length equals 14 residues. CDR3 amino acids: CASSEGGAIETQYF. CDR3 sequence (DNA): TGTGCCAGCAGTGAAGGGGGGGCTATAGAGACCCAGTACTTC.

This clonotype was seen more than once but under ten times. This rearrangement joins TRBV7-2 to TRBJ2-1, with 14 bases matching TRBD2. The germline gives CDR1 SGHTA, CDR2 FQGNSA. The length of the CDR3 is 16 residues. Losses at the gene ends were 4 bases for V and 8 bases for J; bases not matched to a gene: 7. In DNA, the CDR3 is TGTGCCAGCAGCTCGTCTCGACTAGCGGGAGGGGATGAGCAGTTCTTC. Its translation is CASSSSRLAGGDEQFF. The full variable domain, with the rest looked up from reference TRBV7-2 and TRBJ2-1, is GAGVSQSPSNKVTEKGKDVELRCDPISGHTALYWYRQSLGQGLEFLIYFQGNSAPDKSGLPSDRFSAERTGGSVSTLTIQRTQQEDSAVYLCASSSSRLAGGDEQFFGPGTRLTVL.

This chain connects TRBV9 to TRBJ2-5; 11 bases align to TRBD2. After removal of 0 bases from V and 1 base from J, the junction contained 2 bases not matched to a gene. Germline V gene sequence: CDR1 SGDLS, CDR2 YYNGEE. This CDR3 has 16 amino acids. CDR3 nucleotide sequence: TGTGCCAGCAGCGTAGTAGCGGGAGGGGTCCAAGAGACCCAGTACTTC. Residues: CASSVVAGGVQETQYF.

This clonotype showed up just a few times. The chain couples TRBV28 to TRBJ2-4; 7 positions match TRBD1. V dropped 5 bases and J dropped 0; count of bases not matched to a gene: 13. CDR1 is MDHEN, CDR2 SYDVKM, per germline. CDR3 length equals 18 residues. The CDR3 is CASSLGQTKTLAKNIQYF. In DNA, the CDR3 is TGTGCCAGCAGTCTGGGACAGACCAAGACTCTAGCCAAAAACATTCAGTACTTC.

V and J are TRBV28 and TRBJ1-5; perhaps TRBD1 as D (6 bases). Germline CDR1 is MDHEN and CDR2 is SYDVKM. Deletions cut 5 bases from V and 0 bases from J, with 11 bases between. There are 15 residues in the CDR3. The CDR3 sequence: CASSPTGSSNQPQHF. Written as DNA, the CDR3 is TGTGCCAGCAGTCCAACAGGGAGTAGCAATCAGCCCCAGCATTTT.

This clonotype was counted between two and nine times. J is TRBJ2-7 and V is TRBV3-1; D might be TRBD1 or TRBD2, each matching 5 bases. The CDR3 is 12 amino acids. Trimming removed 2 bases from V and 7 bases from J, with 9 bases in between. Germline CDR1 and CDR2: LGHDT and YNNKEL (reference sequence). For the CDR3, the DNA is TGTGCCAGCAGCCAAACCGAGGGGGAGCAGTACTTC. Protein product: CASSQTEGEQYF.

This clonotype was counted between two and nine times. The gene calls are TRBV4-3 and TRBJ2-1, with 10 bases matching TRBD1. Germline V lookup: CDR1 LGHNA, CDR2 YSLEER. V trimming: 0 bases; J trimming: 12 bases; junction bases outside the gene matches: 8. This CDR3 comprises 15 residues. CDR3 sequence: CASSQDLGQGLSQFF. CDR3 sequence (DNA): TGCGCCAGCAGCCAAGATTTGGGACAGGGGTTGTCGCAGTTCTTC.

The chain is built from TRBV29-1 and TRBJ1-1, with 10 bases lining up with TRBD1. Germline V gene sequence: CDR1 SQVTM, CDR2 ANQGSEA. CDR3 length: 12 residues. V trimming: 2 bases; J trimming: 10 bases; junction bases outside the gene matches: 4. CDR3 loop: CSVERGQGLAFF. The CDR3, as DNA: TGCAGCGTTGAAAGGGGACAGGGGTTAGCTTTCTTT.

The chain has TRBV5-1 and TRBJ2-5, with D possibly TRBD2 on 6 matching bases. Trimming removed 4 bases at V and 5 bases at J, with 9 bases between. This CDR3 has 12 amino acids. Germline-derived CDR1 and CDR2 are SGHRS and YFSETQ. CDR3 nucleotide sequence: TGCGCCAGCAGCCGGGAGTGGGAGACCCAGTACTTC. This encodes CASSREWETQYF. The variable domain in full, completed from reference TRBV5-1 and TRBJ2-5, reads KAGVTQTPRYLIKTRGQQVTLSCSPISGHRSVSWYQQTPGQGLQFLFEYFSETQRNKGNFPGRFSGRQFSNSRSEMNVSTLELGDSALYLCASSREWETQYFGPGTRLLVL.

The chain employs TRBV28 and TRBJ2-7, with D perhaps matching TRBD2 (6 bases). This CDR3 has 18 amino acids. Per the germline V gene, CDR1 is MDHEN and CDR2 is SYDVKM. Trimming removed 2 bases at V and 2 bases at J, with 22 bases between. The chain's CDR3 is CASSLPPTSSVATYEQYF. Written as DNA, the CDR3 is TGTGCCAGCAGTTTACCGCCAACTAGCTCCGTGGCTACCTACGAGCAGTACTTC.